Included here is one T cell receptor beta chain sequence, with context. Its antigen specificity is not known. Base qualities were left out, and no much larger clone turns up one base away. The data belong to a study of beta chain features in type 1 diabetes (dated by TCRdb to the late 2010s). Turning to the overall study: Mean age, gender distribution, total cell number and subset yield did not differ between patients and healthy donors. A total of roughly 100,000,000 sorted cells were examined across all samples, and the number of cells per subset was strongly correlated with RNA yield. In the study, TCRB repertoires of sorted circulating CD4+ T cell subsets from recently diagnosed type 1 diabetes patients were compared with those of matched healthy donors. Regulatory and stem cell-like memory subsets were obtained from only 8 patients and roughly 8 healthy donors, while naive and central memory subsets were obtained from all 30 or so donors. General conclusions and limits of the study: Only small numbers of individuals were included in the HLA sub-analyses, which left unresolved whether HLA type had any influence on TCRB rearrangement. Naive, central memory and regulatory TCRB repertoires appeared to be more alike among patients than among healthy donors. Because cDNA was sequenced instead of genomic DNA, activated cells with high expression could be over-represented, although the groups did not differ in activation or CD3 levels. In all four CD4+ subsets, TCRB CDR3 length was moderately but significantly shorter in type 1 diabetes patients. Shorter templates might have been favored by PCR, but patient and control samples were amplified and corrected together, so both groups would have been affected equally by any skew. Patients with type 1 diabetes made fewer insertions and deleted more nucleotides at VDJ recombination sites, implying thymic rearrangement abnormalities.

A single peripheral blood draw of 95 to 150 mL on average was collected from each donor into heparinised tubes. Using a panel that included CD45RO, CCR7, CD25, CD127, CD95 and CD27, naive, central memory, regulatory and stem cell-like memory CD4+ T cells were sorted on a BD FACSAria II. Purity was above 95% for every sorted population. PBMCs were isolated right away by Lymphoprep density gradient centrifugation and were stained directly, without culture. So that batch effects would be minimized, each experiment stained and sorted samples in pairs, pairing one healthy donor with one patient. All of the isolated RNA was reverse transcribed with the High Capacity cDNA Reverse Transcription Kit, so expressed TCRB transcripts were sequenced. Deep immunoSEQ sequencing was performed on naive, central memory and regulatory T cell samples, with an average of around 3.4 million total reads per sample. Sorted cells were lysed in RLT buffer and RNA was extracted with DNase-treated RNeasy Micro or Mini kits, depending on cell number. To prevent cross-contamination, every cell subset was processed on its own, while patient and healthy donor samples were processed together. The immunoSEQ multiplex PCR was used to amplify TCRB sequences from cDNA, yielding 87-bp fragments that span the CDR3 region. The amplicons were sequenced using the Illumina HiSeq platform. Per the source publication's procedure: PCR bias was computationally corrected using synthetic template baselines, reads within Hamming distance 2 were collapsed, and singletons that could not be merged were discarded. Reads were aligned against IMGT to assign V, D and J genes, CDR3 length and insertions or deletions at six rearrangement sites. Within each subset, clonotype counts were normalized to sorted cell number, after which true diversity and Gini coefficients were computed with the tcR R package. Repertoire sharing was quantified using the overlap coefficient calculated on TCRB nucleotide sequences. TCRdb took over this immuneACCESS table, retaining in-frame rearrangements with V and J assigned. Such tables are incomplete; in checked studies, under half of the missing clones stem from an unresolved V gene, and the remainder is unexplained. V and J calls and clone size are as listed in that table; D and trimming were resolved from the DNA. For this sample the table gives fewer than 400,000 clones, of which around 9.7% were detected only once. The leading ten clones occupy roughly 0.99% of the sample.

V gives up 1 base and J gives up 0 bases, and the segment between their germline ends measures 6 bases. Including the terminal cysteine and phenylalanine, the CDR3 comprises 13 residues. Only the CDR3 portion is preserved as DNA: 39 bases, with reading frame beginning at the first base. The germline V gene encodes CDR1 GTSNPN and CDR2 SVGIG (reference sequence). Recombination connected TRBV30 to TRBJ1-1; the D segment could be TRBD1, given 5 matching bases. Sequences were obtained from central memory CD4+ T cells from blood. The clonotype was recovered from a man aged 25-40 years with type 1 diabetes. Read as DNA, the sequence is TGTGCCTGGAGTGGACAGATGAACACTGAAGCTTTCTTT. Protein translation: CAWSGQMNTEAFF.